Below are 24 T cell receptor beta chains sequenced from a single sample in a study of T cells in Graves' hyperthyroidism and ophthalmopathy. RNA transcripts yielded amplified TCR beta CDR3 regions. Initially, a first-round RT-PCR of the TCR CDR3 employed the HTBI primer set. From the multiplex PCR reads, TCRdb called clonotypes with MiXCR, one entry per CDR3 protein. This table holds about 300,000 distinct CDR3 sequences, roughly 15% found once. Sequences were obtained from blood. These receptors were collected from a woman aged 35 to 49 with Graves' hyperthyroidism.

This clonotype came up a few times. The chain employs TRBV19 and TRBJ1-3; perhaps TRBD1 as D (5 bases). The germline CDR1 and CDR2 sequences are LNHDA and SQIVND (reference sequence). This CDR3 comprises 15 residues. The ends were cut back, 8 bases at V and 0 bases at J, with 14 bases in the middle. The chain's CDR3 is CASRDPQVSGNTIYF. The CDR3 nucleotides are TGTGCCAGTCGGGACCCCCAAGTCTCTGGAAACACCATATATTTT.

This clonotype was recorded at least ten times. The CDR3 DNA sequence: TGCGCCAGCAGCTCTACAGGGGGGCGTAGGTACACTGAAGCTTTCTTT. Its translation is CASSSTGGRRYTEAFF. The chain joins TRBV5-1 to TRBJ1-1; 8 bases agree with TRBD1. V gave up 3 bases and J gave up 3 bases; unmatched junction bases: 10. The CDR3 length is 16 residues. From germline, CDR1 is SGHRS and CDR2 YFSETQ.

This clonotype was recorded at least ten times. The chain recombines TRBV2 with TRBJ1-4; D might be TRBD1 (5 bases). V was pared by 9 bases and J by 5 bases, with 22 bases between. Germline assignment: CDR1 SNHLY and CDR2 FYNNEI. The CDR3 runs to 16 residues. CDR3 sequence (DNA): TGTGCCAGTCGTGCGGGGCAGGCGGCGGGGAATGAAAAACTGTTTTTT. Protein product: CASRAGQAAGNEKLFF.

The chain links TRBV27 to TRBJ1-6, with D possibly TRBD1 on 5 matching bases. Germline assignment: CDR1 MNHEY and CDR2 SMNVEV (reference sequence). V dropped 6 bases and J dropped 9 bases, with 12 bases sitting between them. This CDR3 is built from 13 residues. The CDR3 loop reads CASRGTAGSPLHF. The CDR3 DNA reads as TGTGCCAGCAGGGGGACGGCGGGTTCACCCCTCCACTTT.

The chain couples TRBV28 to TRBJ2-3, with 9 bases fitting TRBD2. This CDR3 is 16 amino acids long. V shed 3 bases and J 5 bases; nucleotides not matched to a gene: 9. Germline assignment: CDR1 MDHEN and CDR2 SYDVKM. The CDR3: CASSFLAGSRRDTQYF. CDR3 nucleotides: TGTGCCAGCAGTTTTCTAGCGGGGTCGAGGAGAGATACGCAGTATTTT.

This clonotype occurred many times. J is TRBJ2-1 and V is TRBV20-1, with TRBD2 matching over 8 bases. Unmatched junction bases numbered 5, after V lost 3 bases and J lost 1 base. This CDR3 is 15 amino acids long. Germline V gives CDR1 DFQATT, CDR2 SNEGSKA (reference sequence). As DNA, the CDR3 is TGCAGTGCTAGGGCCCAGCGGGAGTCCTACAATGAGCAGTTCTTC. Protein sequence: CSARAQRESYNEQFF.

This clonotype was counted a few times. The CDR3 DNA follows: TGTGCCAGCAGCCAAATCCTCGGCCTCACTGAAGCTTTCTTT. Translated, it gives CASSQILGLTEAFF. The chain uses TRBV7-9 and TRBJ1-1; D ambiguous. Germline V lookup: CDR1 SEHNR, CDR2 FQNEAQ (reference sequence). The CDR3 contains 14 residues. V was clipped by 5 bases and J by 4 bases, with 14 bases between them. The full variable domain, completed using reference TRBV7-9 and TRBJ1-1, is DTGVSQNPRHKITKRGQNVTFRCDPISEHNRLYWYRQTLGQGPEFLTYFQNEAQLEKSRLLSDRFSAERPKGSFSTLEIQRTEQGDSAMYLCASSQILGLTEAFFGQGTRLTVV.

This clonotype has a count of ten or more. This chain connects TRBV12-3 or TRBV12-4 to TRBJ2-2; possible D gene TRBD1, 6 bases. CDR3 length: 17 residues. V lost 3 bases, J lost 6 bases, and 20 bases lay in between. CDR3 sequence (DNA): TGTGCCAGCAGTTTTTTCGCGACAAGGGGGTCCTCCGGGGAGCTGTTTTTT. Its protein is CASSFFATRGSSGELFF.

This clonotype was seen repeatedly, ten times or more. The chain links TRBV18 to TRBJ2-5; 11 bases line up with TRBD2. Trimming cost V 5 bases and J 2 bases; bases outside gene matches: 4. The CDR3 sequence is 15 residues long. In germline, CDR1 is KGHSH, CDR2 LQKENI. CDR3 sequence reads: CASSGLAGGQETQYF. CDR3 DNA sequence: TGTGCCAGCTCAGGCCTAGCGGGAGGACAAGAGACCCAGTACTTC.

This clonotype has at least ten counts. The V and J genes are TRBV29-1 and TRBJ2-7; 13 nucleotides align to TRBD2. After removal of 6 bases from V and 5 bases from J, the junction contained 7 bases not matched to a gene. The CDR3 spans 14 residues. The germline V gene has CDR1 SQVTM and CDR2 ANQGSEA. CDR3 bases: TGCAGCGTAGCCGGACTAGCGGGAGCCCACGAGCAGTACTTC. It codes for CSVAGLAGAHEQYF.

This chain links TRBV5-4 with TRBJ2-1; 7 nucleotides agree with TRBD2. This CDR3 region has 14 residues. V lost 2 bases and J lost 5; bases outside the gene matches: 4. CDR1 and CDR2 (germline): SGHNT, YYREEE (reference sequence). CDR3 region: CASSLGLGHNEQFF. In nucleotides, the CDR3 is TGTGCCAGCAGCTTAGGACTAGGCCACAATGAGCAGTTCTTC.

The chain couples TRBV7-8 to TRBJ2-2; D is uncertain. This CDR3 has 16 residues. CDR1 and CDR2 from the germline V gene are SGHVS and FQNEAQ. With 0 bases removed from V and 4 bases from J, the gap between germline ends came to 12 bases. CDR3 sequence (DNA): TGTGCCAGCAGCTTAGCGGTAACAGCCTCCACCGGGGAGCTGTTTTTT. Translated: CASSLAVTASTGELFF.

This clonotype was seen a few times. The CDR3 nucleotides read TGCAGCGTTGAAGCGGGAAACACCGGGGAGCTGTTTTTT. It specifies CSVEAGNTGELFF. The chain has TRBV29-1 and TRBJ2-2; D possibly corresponds to TRBD2 (5 bases). V lost 1 base and J 2 bases, leaving 5 bases between the germline ends. The CDR3 is 13 residues long. Germline CDR1 reads SQVTM; CDR2 reads ANQGSEA.

This clonotype showed up many times. The V call is TRBV20-1, the J call TRBJ1-5, with 8 bases that match TRBD1. Germline loops: CDR1 DFQATT, CDR2 SNEGSKA (reference sequence). There are 12 residues in the CDR3. Losses at the gene ends were 5 bases for V and 8 bases for J; bases not matched to a gene: 5. CDR3 bases: TGCAGTGCTTCAGGGGGCAAGGAGCCCCAGCATTTT. It encodes CSASGGKEPQHF.

The table lists this clonotype with many counts. This rearrangement joins TRBV10-3 to TRBJ2-7; 12 bases agree with TRBD2. This CDR3 is 18 amino acids long. In germline, CDR1 is ENHRY, CDR2 SYGVKD. The V and J ends lost 6 bases and 0 bases, in that order; junction bases with no gene match: 12. The CDR3 DNA is TGTGCCATCAGCAGACTAGCGGGAGTGGGTAGTCGCTCCTACGAGCAGTACTTC. The encoded protein is CAISRLAGVGSRSYEQYF.

In its sample, this clonotype was seen many times. In nucleotides, the CDR3 is TGTGCCAGCAGCTTACTTCCTGGAATTAAAGAGCCCAATGAGCAGTTCTTC. It codes for CASSLLPGIKEPNEQFF. This chain connects TRBV11-1 to TRBJ2-1; no clear D. The CDR3 loop spans 17 amino acids. CDR1 is SGHAT, CDR2 FQDESV, per germline (reference sequence). V was trimmed by 2 bases and J by 6 bases, leaving 20 bases between them.

This clonotype has more than one count but fewer than ten. The CDR3 DNA reads TGTGCCAGTAGTACCATCGACAGGGGGCAAGCTTTCTTT. Its translation: CASSTIDRGQAFF. The chain uses TRBV19 and TRBJ1-1; TRBD1 aligns across 10 bases. V gave up 4 bases and J gave up 9 bases; unmatched junction bases: 5. The CDR3 is 13 amino acids. The germline V gene has CDR1 LNHDA and CDR2 SQIVND (reference sequence).

This chain joins TRBV12-3 or TRBV12-4 and TRBJ2-7, with 12 bases fitting TRBD1. The J segment lost 1 base and the V segment lost 6 bases, leaving 10 bases of the junction unmatched. CDR3 length: 17 residues. This CDR3 reads CASSAGTGGGISYEQYF. The DNA for the CDR3 is TGTGCCAGCAGCGCCGGGACAGGGGGCGGGATTTCCTACGAGCAGTACTTC.

The chain employs TRBV7-3 and TRBJ2-1; 7 bases agree with TRBD2. Per the germline V gene, CDR1 is SGHTA and CDR2 is FQGTGA. The CDR3 is made up of 13 amino acids. J gave up 10 bases and V 2 bases, and 5 bases lay outside the gene matches. DNA of the CDR3: TGTGCCAGCAGCTTAGGGCGGGAGAGCGAGCAGTTCTTC. It is translated as CASSLGRESEQFF.

The rearrangement links TRBV30 to TRBJ2-7, with unresolved D. Germline V gene data show CDR1 as GTSNPN and CDR2 as SVGIG (reference sequence). Trimming cost V 5 bases and J 2 bases, with 4 bases left between them. CDR3 length equals 10 residues. This CDR3 is CAWRPYEQYF. In DNA form, the CDR3 reads TGTGCCTGGCGACCCTACGAGCAGTACTTC. Full variable domain (outside the CDR3, taken from reference TRBV30 and TRBJ2-7): SQTIHQWPATLVQPVGSPLSLECTVEGTSNPNLYWYRQAAGRGLQLLFYSVGIGQISSEVPQNLSASRPQDRQFILSSKKLLLSDSGFYLCAWRPYEQYFGPGTRLTVT.

The sample holds many counts of this clonotype. The rearrangement uses TRBV10-3 and TRBJ2-3; D possibly uses TRBD1 or TRBD2 (6 bases each). The CDR3 length is 14 residues. Germline V gene sequence: CDR1 ENHRY, CDR2 SYGVKD. V lost 7 bases, J lost 0 bases, and 11 bases lay in between. CDR3: CAIKTGTSTDTQYF. CDR3 DNA: TGTGCCATCAAAACAGGGACTAGCACAGATACGCAGTATTTT.

This clonotype was counted ten times or more. The chain couples TRBV12-3 or TRBV12-4 to TRBJ2-3; 9 bases line up with TRBD2. CDR3 size: 18 residues. Unmatched junction bases numbered 17, after V lost 6 bases and J lost 4 bases. CDR3 amino acids: CASSANTGAGGVSDTQYF. CDR3 nucleotides: TGTGCCAGCAGCGCAAACACTGGGGCGGGAGGGGTTTCAGATACGCAGTATTTT.

This clonotype was found once. One base away lies a much larger clone, so this may be a sequencing read error. The conserved final phenylalanine or tryptophan is absent from the CDR3, which likely points to a read error. The rearrangement uses TRBV6-1 and TRBJ2-2, with D perhaps matching TRBD2 (5 bases). This CDR3 region has 13 residues. V gave up 6 bases and J gave up 7 bases, with 12 bases separating them. Germline-derived CDR1 and CDR2 are MNHNS and SASEGT. CDR3 DNA: TGTGCCAGCAGCCCCCGAGAGGGCGGGGAGCTGTTTCTT. Translation: CASSPREGGELFL.

The sample holds one count of this clonotype. A much larger clone differs from this one at a single base, so this may be a read error. The genes are TRBV6-2 or TRBV6-3 and TRBJ2-2, with D possibly being TRBD1 (6 bases). This CDR3 has 14 residues. CDR1 is MNHEY and CDR2 is SVGEGT in the germline V gene. DNA for the CDR3: TGTGTCAGCCTGCCGGGGACATACACCGGGGAGCTGTTTTTT. Translating gives CVSLPGTYTGELFF.